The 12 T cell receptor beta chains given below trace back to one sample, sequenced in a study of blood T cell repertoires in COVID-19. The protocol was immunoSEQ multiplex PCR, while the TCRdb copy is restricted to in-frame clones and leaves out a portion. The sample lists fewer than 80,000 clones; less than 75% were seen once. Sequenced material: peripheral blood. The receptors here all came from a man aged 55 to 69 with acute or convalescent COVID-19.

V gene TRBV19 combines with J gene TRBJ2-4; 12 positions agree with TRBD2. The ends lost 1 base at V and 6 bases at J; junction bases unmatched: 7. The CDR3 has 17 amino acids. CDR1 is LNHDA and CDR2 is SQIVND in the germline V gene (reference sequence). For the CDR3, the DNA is TGTGCCAGTAGTATAGGGGATTGGACTAGCGGGGTAAACATTCAGTACTTC. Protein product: CASSIGDWTSGVNIQYF. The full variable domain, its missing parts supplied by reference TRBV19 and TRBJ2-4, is DGGITQSPKYLFRKEGQNVTLSCEQNLNHDAMYWYRQDPGQGLRLIYYSQIVNDFQKGDIAEGYSVSREKKESFPLTVTSAQKNPTAFYLCASSIGDWTSGVNIQYFGAGTRLSVL.

The CDR3: CASSAKRDSYSNQPQHF. CDR3 DNA: TGTGCCAGCAGCGCTAAGAGGGACTCCTATAGCAATCAGCCCCAGCATTTT. The chain is built from TRBV9 and TRBJ1-5, with D tentatively TRBD1 (5 bases). Trimming removed 3 bases from V and 0 bases from J, with 16 bases in between. The length of the CDR3 is 17 residues. Germline V gene lookup returns CDR1 SGDLS and CDR2 YYNGEE.

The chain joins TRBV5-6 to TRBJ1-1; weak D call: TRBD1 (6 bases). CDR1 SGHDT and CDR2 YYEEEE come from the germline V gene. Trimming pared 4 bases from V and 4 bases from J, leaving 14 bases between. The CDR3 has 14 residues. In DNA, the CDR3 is TGTGCCAGCAGCCTGTCACACAGGGCCACTGAAGCTTTCTTT. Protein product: CASSLSHRATEAFF.

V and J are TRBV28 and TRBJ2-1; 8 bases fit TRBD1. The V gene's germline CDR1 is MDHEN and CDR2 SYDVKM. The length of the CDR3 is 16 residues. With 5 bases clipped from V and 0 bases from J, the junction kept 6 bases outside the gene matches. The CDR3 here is CASSQYRGSSYNEQFF. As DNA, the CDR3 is TGTGCCAGCAGTCAATACAGGGGGAGCTCCTACAATGAGCAGTTCTTC.

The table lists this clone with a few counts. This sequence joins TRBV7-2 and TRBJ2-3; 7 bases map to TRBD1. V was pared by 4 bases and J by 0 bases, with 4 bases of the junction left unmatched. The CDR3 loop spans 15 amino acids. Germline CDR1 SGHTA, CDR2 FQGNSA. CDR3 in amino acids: CASSSQGMSTDTQYF. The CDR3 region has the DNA TGTGCCAGCAGCTCACAGGGGATGAGCACAGATACGCAGTATTTT.

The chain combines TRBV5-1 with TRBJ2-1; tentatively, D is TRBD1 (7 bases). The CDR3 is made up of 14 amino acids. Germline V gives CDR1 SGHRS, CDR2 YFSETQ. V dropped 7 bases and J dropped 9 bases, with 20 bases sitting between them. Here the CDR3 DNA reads TGCGCCAGCGGTTCCGCGACAGGGACTTCTGAGCAGTTCTTC. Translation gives CASGSATGTSEQFF.

CDR3 protein: CASSPGSGSITDTQYF. The DNA for the CDR3 is TGTGCCAGCAGCCCGGGGAGCGGGAGTATTACAGATACGCAGTATTTT. The chain employs TRBV11-2 and TRBJ2-3; 8 positions match TRBD2. The CDR3 sequence is 16 residues long. The germline gives CDR1 SGHAT, CDR2 FQNNGV. Germline trimming cut 5 bases from V and 3 bases from J; bases unmatched to any gene: 10.

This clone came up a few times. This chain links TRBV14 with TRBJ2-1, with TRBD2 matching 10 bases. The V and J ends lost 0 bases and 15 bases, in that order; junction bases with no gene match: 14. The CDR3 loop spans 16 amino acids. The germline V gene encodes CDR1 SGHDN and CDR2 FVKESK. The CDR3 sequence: CASSQERASGSRTAFF. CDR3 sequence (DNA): TGTGCCAGCAGCCAAGAGAGGGCTAGCGGGAGCCGTACTGCGTTCTTC.

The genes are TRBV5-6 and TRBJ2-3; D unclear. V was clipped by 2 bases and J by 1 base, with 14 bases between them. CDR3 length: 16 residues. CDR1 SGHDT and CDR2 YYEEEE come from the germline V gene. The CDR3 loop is CASSLTGVHRTDTQYF. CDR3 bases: TGTGCCAGCAGCTTAACGGGTGTCCATCGCACAGATACGCAGTATTTT.

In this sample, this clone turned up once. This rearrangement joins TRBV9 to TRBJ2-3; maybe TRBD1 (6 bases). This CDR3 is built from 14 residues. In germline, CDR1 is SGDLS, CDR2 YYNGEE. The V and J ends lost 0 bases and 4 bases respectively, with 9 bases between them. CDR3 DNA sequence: TGTGCCAGCAGCGTAGACAGGGTCCCAGATACGCAGTATTTT. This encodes CASSVDRVPDTQYF.

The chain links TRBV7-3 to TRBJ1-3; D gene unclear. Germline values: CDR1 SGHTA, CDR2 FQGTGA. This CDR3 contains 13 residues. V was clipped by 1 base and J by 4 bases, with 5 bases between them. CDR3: CASSLSQGNTIYF. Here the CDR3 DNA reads TGTGCCAGCAGCTTAAGCCAGGGAAACACCATATATTTT.

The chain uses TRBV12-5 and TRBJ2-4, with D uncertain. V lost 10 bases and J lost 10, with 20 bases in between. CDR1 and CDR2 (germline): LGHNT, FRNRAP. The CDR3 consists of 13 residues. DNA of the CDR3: TGTGCTAACTACCACGAAGACTCGACTATTCAGTACTTC. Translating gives CANYHEDSTIQYF.